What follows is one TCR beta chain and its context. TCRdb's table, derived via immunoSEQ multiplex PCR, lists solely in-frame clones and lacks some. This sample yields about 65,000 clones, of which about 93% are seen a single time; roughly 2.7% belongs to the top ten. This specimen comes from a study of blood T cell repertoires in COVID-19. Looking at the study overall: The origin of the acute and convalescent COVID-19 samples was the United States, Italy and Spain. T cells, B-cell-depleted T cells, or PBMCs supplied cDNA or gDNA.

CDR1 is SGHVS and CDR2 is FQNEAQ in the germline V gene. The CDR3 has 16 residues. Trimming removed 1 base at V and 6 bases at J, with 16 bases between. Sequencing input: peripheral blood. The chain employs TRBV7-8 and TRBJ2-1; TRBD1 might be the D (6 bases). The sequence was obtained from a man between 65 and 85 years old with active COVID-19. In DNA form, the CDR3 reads TGTGCCAGCAGCTTAGGGCGGGTGGGGGCGTTCAATGAGCAGTTCTTC. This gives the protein CASSLGRVGAFNEQFF.